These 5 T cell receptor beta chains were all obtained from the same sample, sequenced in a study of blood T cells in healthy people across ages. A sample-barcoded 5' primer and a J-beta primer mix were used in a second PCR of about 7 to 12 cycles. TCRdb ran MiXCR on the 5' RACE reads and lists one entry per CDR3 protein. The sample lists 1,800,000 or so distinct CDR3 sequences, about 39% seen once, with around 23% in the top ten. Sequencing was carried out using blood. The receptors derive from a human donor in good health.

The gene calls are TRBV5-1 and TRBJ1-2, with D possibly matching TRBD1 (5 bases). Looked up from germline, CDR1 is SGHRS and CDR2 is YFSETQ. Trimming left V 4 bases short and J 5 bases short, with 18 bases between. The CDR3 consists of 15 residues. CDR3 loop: CASSRNRDGKYGYTF. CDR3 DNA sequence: TGCGCCAGCAGCCGAAACCGGGACGGAAAATATGGCTACACCTTC.

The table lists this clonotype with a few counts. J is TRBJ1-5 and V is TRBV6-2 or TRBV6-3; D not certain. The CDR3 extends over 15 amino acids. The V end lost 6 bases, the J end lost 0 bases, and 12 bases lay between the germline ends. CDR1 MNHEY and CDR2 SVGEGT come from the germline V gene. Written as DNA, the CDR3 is TGTGCCAGCAGCCAAACGGGTTATAGCAATCAGCCCCAGCATTTT. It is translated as CASSQTGYSNQPQHF.

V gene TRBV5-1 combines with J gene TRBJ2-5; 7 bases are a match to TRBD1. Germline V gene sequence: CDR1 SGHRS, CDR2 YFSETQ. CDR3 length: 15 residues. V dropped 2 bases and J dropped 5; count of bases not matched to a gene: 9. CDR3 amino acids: CASSFPGTEEETQYF. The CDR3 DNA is TGCGCCAGCAGCTTTCCCGGGACAGAGGAGGAGACCCAGTACTTC. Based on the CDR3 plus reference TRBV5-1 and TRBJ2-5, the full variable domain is KAGVTQTPRYLIKTRGQQVTLSCSPISGHRSVSWYQQTPGQGLQFLFEYFSETQRNKGNFPGRFSGRQFSNSRSEMNVSTLELGDSALYLCASSFPGTEEETQYFGPGTRLLVL.

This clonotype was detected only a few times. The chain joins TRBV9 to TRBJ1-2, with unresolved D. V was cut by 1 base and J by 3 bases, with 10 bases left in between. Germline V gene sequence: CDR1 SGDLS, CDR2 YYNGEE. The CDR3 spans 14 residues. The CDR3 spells CASSVSSYDYGYTF. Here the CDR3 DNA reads TGTGCCAGCAGCGTATCCAGTTACGACTATGGCTACACCTTC.

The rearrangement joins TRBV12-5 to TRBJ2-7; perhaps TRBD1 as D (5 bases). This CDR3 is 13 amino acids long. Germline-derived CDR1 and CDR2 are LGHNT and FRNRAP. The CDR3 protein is CAGGPGPSYEQYF. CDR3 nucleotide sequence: TGTGCCGGTGGTCCAGGGCCCTCCTACGAGCAGTACTTC.